This entry features one T cell receptor (beta chain) sequence. No antigen is known for it. Method: immunoSEQ multiplex PCR; TCRdb's copy keeps in-frame clones and lacks some. This repertoire shows some 140,000 clones, about nine tenths found once; its top ten account for 18%. This sample is part of a study of T cell responses to AZD1222 COVID-19 vaccine. Whole-study findings and limits: Donor demographics were predominantly white British with a female majority; clonal diversity may be underestimated.

J lost 2 bases, V lost 5 bases, and 2 bases had no gene match. This CDR3 comprises 13 residues. In germline, CDR1 is SEHNR, CDR2 FQNEAQ (reference sequence). The source of this sequence is an adult in good health. This material consisted of peripheral blood, taken on day 0 of AZD1222 vaccination. The J gene is TRBJ1-2, the V gene TRBV7-9; TRBD1 aligns across 7 bases. The CDR3 region has the DNA TGTGCCAGCAGCCAGACAGGGAACTATGGCTACACCTTC. Its protein product is CASSQTGNYGYTF.